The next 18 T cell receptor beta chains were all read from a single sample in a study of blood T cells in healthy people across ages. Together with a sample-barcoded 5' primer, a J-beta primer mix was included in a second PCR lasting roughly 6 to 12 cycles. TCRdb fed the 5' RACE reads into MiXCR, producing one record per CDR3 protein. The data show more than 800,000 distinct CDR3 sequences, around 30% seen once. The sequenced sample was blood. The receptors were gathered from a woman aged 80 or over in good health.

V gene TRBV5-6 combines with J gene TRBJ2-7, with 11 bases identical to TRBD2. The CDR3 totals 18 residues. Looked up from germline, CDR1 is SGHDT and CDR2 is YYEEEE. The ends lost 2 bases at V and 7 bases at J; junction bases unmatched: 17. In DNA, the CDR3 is TGTGCCAGCAGCTTACTAGCGGGGGCCTTATCGTCCTACAATGAGCAGTACTTC. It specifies CASSLLAGALSSYNEQYF.

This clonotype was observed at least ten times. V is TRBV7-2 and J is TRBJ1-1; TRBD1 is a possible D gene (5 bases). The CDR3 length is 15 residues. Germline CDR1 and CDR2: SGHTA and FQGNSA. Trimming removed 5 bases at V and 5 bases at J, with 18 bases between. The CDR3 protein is CASSPVGGGHTEAFF. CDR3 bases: TGTGCCAGCAGCCCTGTGGGGGGGGGTCATACTGAAGCTTTCTTT.

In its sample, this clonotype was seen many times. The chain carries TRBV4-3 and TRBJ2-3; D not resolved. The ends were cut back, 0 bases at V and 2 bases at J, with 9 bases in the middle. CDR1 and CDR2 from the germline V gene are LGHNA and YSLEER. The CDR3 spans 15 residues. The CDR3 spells CASSQETLITDTQYF. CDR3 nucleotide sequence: TGCGCCAGCAGCCAAGAGACCCTGATCACAGATACGCAGTATTTT.

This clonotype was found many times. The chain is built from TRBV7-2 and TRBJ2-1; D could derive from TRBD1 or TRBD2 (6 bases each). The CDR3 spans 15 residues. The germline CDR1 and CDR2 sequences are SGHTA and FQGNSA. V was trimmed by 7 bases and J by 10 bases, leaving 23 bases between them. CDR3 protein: CASTEQSGARSEQFF. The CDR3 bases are TGTGCCAGCACCGAACAGTCGGGGGCCCGATCCGAGCAGTTCTTC.

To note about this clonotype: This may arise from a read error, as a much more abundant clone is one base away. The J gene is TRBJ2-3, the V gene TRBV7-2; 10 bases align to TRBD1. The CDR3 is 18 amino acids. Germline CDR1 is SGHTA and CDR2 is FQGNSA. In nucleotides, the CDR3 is TGTGCCAGCAGCTGGTGGAGGGCGGGACAGGGGCTCACAGATGCGCAGTATTTT. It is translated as CASSWWRAGQGLTDAQYF.

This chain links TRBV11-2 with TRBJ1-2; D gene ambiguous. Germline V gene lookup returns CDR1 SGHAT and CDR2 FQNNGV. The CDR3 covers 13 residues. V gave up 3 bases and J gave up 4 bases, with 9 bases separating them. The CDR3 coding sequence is TGTGCCAGCAGCTTCGAGGGAGGCTATGGCTACACCTTC. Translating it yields CASSFEGGYGYTF.

CDR3 sequence reads: CASSQGSLSRPYGYTF. CDR3 in DNA: TGCGCCAGCAGCCAAGGAAGTTTGTCCCGTCCCTATGGCTACACCTTC. This rearrangement joins TRBV4-1 to TRBJ1-2; no definite D call. The CDR3 sequence is 16 residues long. CDR1 is MGHRA, CDR2 YSYEKL, per germline. V lost 1 base to trimming and J lost 4 bases, with 16 bases between them.

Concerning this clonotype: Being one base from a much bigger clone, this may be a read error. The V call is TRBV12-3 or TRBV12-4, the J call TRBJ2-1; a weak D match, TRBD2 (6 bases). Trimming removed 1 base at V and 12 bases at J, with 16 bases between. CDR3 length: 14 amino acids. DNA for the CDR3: TGTGCCAGCAGTTTAGAAGGGGCGCGGGGTGGGCAGTTCTTC. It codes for CASSLEGARGGQFF.

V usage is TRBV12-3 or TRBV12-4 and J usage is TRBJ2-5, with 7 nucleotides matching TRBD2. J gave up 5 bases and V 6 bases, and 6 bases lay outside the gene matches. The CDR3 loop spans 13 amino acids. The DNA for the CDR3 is TGTGCCAGCAGGTTTGGGAGGGGTGAGACCCAGTACTTC. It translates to CASRFGRGETQYF.

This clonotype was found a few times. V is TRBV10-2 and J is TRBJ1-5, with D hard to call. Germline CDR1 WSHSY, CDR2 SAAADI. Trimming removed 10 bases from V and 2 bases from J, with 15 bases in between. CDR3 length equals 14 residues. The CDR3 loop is CAIPGPRGNQPQHF. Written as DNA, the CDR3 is TGCGCCATCCCCGGGCCTCGGGGCAATCAGCCCCAGCATTTT.

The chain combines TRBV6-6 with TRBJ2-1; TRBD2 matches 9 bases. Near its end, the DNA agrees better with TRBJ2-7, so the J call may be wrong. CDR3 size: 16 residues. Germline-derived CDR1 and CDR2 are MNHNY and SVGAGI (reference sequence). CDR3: CASSYGSGGSYNEQYF. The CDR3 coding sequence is TGTGCCAGCAGTTACGGTAGCGGGGGTTCCTACAATGAGCAGTACTTC.

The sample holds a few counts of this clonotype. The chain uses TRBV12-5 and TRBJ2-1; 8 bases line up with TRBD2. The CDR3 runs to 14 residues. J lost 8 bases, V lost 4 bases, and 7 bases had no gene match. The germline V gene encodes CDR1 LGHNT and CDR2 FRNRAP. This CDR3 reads CASGWGSGAYEQFF. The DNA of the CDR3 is TGTGCTAGTGGTTGGGGTAGCGGGGCCTATGAGCAGTTCTTC.

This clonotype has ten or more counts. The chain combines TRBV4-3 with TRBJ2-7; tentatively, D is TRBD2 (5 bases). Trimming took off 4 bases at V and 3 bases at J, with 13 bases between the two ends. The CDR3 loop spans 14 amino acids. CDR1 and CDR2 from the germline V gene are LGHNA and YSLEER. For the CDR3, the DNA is TGCGCCAGCAGCCCGGGGTCGTCAGGCTACGAGCAGTACTTC. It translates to CASSPGSSGYEQYF.

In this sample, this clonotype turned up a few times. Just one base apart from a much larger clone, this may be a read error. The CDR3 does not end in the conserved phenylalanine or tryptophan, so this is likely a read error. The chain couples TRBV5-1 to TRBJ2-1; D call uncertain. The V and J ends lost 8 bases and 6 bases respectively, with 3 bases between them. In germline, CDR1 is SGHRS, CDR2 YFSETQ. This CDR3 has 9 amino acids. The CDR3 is CARRNEQFV. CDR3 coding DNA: TGCGCCAGGCGCAATGAGCAGTTCGTC.

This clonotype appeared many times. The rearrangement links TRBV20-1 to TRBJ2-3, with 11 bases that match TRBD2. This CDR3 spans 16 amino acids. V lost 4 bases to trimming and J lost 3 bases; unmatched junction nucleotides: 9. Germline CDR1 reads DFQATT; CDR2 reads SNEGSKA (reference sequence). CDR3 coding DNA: TGCAGTGCTACAGATTGGGCTAGCGGGGGGACAGATACGCAGTATTTT. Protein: CSATDWASGGTDTQYF.

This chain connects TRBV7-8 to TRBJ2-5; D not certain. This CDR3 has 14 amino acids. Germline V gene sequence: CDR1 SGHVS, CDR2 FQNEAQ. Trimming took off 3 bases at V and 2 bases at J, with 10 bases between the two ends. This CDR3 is CASSFVLPQETQYF. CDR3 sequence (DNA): TGTGCCAGCAGCTTTGTATTGCCGCAAGAGACCCAGTACTTC.

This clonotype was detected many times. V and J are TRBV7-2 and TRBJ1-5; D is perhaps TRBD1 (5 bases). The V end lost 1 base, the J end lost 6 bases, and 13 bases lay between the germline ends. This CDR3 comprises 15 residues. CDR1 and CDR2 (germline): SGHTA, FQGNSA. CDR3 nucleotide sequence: TGTGCCAGCAGCTTAGATCCGGGGCGCGGTCAGCCCCAGCATTTT. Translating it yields CASSLDPGRGQPQHF. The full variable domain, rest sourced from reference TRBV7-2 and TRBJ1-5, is GAGVSQSPSNKVTEKGKDVELRCDPISGHTALYWYRQSLGQGLEFLIYFQGNSAPDKSGLPSDRFSAERTGGSVSTLTIQRTQQEDSAVYLCASSLDPGRGQPQHFGDGTRLSIL.

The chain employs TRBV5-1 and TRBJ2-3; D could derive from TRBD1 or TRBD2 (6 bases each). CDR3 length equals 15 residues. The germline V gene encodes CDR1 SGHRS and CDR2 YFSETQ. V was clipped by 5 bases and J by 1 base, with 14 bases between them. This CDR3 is CASSRGAKGTDTQYF. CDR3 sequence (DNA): TGCGCCAGCAGTAGGGGGGCTAAGGGCACAGATACGCAGTATTTT.